This TCR beta chain was identified during a study of Graves' ophthalmopathy and Graves' hyperthyroidism. Study summary: Peripheral blood was collected at initial diagnosis, before any treatment.

Amplification from RNA transcripts yielded the TCR beta CDR3 regions. The authors performed first-round RT-PCR with HTBI primers and then a second-round multiplex PCR. TCRdb fed the multiplex PCR reads into MiXCR, producing one record per CDR3 protein. The profile shows roughly 230,000 distinct CDR3 sequences, roughly 21% of them singletons. The V gene's germline CDR1 is SGHRS and CDR2 YFSETQ. The CDR3 consists of 11 residues. V was clipped by 3 bases and J by 7 bases, with 8 bases between them. It was from roughly 10 ml of fresh peripheral blood that the PBMCs came. The clonotype originates from a woman aged 50 to 65 with Graves' ophthalmopathy. The sequenced material came from peripheral blood. The genes are TRBV5-1 and TRBJ2-7; D ambiguous. In nucleotides, the CDR3 is TGCGCCAGCAGCTCTAGTTTTGAGCAGTACTTC. Translating it yields CASSSSFEQYF.